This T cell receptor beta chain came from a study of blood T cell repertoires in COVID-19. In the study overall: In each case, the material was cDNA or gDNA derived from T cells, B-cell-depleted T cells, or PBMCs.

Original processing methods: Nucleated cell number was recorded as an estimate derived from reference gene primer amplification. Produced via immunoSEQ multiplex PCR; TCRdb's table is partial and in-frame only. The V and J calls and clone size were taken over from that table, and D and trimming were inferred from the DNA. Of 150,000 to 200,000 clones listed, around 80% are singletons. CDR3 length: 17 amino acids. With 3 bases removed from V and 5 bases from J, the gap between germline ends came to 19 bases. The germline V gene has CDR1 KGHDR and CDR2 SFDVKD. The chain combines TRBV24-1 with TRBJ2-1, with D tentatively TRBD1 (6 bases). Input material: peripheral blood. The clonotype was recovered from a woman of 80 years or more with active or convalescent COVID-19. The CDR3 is CATSDLPGRGPNNEQFF. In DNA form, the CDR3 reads TGTGCCACCAGTGATCTCCCGGGCAGGGGACCTAACAATGAGCAGTTCTTC.